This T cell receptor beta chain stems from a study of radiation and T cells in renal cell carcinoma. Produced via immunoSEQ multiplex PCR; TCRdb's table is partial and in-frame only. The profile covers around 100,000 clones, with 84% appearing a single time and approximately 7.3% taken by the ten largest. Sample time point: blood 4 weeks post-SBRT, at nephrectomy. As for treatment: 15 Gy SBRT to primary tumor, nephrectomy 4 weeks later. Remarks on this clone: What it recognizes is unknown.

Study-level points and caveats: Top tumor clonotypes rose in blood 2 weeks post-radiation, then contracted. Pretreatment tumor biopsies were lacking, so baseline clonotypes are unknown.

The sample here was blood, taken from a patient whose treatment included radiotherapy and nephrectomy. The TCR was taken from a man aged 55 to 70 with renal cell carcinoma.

CDR3 sequence reads: CASSFSTGRDAGYTF. As DNA, the CDR3 is TGCGCCAGCAGCTTTTCGACAGGGAGGGACGCTGGCTACACCTTC. The V gene is TRBV5-1, the J gene TRBJ1-2, with TRBD1 matching 7 bases. This CDR3 is built from 15 residues. V dropped 2 bases and J dropped 7; count of bases not matched to a gene: 11. CDR1 is SGHRS and CDR2 is YFSETQ in the germline V gene.